This T cell receptor (beta chain) was retrieved from a study of cytomegalovirus exposure and HLA in healthy donors. The PCR employed 60 Vbeta primers together with 13 Jbeta primers. Measured with immunoSEQ multiplex PCR; TCRdb has only the in-frame clones, and not every one. The table records around 90,000 clones, roughly 78% of them present only once. This CDR3 comprises 12 residues. Looked up from germline, CDR1 is SGHTA and CDR2 is FQGNSA. The V and J ends lost 3 bases and 6 bases respectively, with 8 bases between them. The chain joins TRBV7-2 to TRBJ1-1; possibly TRBD1 for D (6 bases). The sequenced material came from PBMCs. This receptor was identified in a man aged 25 to 40 in good health and CMV-seronegative. This CDR3 reads CASSLSGAEAFF. As DNA, the CDR3 is TGTGCCAGCAGCTTGTCAGGGGCTGAAGCTTTCTTT.